This T cell receptor (beta chain) was retrieved from a study of shared clonotypes between healthy human individuals. Some clones are missing from TCRdb's copy, which holds only in-frame ones; the method was immunoSEQ multiplex PCR. The data show a few million clones, approximately 95% seen once. V lost 4 bases, J lost 5 bases, and 17 bases lay in between. Per germline, CDR1 MNHEY and CDR2 SVGAGI. This CDR3 comprises 15 residues. This sequence joins TRBV6-5 and TRBJ1-1, with a tentative D call TRBD1 (6 bases). The sequence was collected from a young man in good health. Some clones in this sample may be carry-over from other donors' samples. The specimen was naive CD4+ T cells from PBMCs. Subset here: CD45RA+ positively selected. In nucleotides, the CDR3 is TGTGCCAGCAGTTCAATGGGGGCGCCGCGGACTGAAGCTTTCTTT. The encoded protein is CASSSMGAPRTEAFF.